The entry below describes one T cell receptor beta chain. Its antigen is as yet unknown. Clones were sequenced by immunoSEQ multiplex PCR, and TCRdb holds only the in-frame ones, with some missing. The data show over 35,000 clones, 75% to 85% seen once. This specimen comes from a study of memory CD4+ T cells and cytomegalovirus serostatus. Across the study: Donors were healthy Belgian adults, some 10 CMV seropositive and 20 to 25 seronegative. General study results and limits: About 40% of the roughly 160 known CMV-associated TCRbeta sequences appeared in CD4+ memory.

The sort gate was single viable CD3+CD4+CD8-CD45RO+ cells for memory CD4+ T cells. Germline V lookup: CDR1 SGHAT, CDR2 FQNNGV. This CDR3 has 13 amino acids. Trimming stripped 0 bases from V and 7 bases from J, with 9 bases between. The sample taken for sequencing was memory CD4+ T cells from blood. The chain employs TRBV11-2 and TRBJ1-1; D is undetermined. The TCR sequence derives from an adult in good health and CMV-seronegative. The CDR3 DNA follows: TGTGCCAGCAGCTTAGAACGGCAGCTTGAAGCTTTCTTT. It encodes CASSLERQLEAFF.